The TCR beta chain under discussion was sequenced for a study of CD8+ T cells in alopecia areata. Noted treatment: oral pan-JAK inhibitor, 5-10 mg twice daily. Once RNA had been extracted, it was reverse transcribed into cDNA to act as the sequencing template. TCRdb's copy holds only in-frame clones and misses some; the assay was immunoSEQ multiplex PCR. The table lists roughly 220,000 clones, just over 65% of them singletons, with roughly 1.2% in the top ten. Trimming pared 4 bases from V and 5 bases from J, leaving 20 bases between. CDR3 length: 16 residues. CDR1 is SGHRS, CDR2 YFSETQ, per germline.

The sequence was collected from a human donor with alopecia areata. The chain carries TRBV5-1 and TRBJ2-3; D is possibly TRBD2 (5 bases). Material: CD4+ T cells sorted from blood, obtained at approximately week 45, from a patient treated with tofacitinib. The CDR3 DNA is TGCGCCAGCAGCCCCCCGTCCCCCTATGAGGGAGATACGCAGTATTTT. Amino acids: CASSPPSPYEGDTQYF.